The clone carrying this T cell receptor (beta chain) was seen ten or more times. The antigen remains undetermined. Each TCR beta library was made by quantitative 5'-RACE that incorporated molecular barcodes. TCRdb re-analysed the 5' RACE reads in MiXCR, keeping a single row per CDR3 protein. The sample holds about 800,000 distinct CDR3 sequences, about 10% seen once. CDR1 is GTSNPN and CDR2 is SVGIG in the germline V gene (reference sequence). This CDR3 region has 14 residues. V lost 7 bases, J lost 10 bases, and 14 bases stayed unmatched. The data belong to a study of CD8 T cells in ankylosing spondylitis. Whole-study results and caveats: Before this, some motif variants had been reported in reactive arthritis synovial fluid and blood. Significant enrichment of disease-linked clones was reportedly seen in matched ankylosing spondylitis synovial fluid. Ankylosing spondylitis blood appeared to carry a characteristic TCR beta motif of seven to nine highly homologous variants.

The rearrangement links TRBV30 to TRBJ2-1; 9 bases fit TRBD2. The material sequenced was blood, either unsorted or a sorted T cell fraction (not recorded which). The sequence came from a male donor with ankylosing spondylitis. CDR3 sequence reads: CASRRAGGPREQFF. The CDR3 coding sequence is TGTGCCTCCCGTCGGGCGGGAGGGCCAAGGGAGCAGTTCTTC.